This note documents a single TCR beta chain sequence. Its binding antigen is unknown. The sample holds no much larger clone one base away, and base qualities are not on file. The immunoSEQ Assay, a bias-controlled multiplex PCR, was used to amplify TCRbeta CDR3 regions from genomic DNA. The study's own analysis went as follows. The number of nucleated cells in each sample was estimated by amplification of reference gene primers within the assay. To quantify the absolute abundance of each unique TCRbeta CDR3 rearrangement, sequence reads were collapsed and filtered. For each sample, productive Simpson clonality was calculated as the square root of Simpson's diversity index across productive rearrangements. The table comes from immuneACCESS by way of TCRdb, which keeps in-frame sequences with V and J called. Part of the clones is missing from these tables; in studies checked, under half for an unresolved V gene and the rest for unknown reasons. Clone size and the V and J calls come from that table; the DNA yielded D and trimming. For this sample there are tens of thousands of clones; roughly 80% appear just once. The top ten hold 18% of the sample.

Whole blood was collected in K2EDTA tubes by collaborating institutions according to the institutions' own protocols. For TCRbeta analysis, collaborator samples were shipped as frozen whole blood, as isolated PBMCs, or as DNA extracted from either sample type. The data belong to a study of blood T cell repertoires in COVID-19 (TCRdb year 2020). The study in broad terms: Samples covering the acute and convalescent phases of COVID-19 were provided by collaborators in the United States, Italy and Spain. The material from the prospective study consisted of cDNA or gDNA derived from T cells, B-cell-depleted T cells, or PBMCs. Where available, HLA class I and class II types were obtained from metadata supplied by the sample provider rather than from assay-based typing. The repertoires were made available in a free public database intended to serve as a resource for research on the immune response to SARS-CoV-2. Nearly every sample came with metadata listing a de-identified subject ID, COVID-19 status, age in years and sex. The samples were drawn from two sources: the first 160 participants of the ongoing ImmuneRACE study, and fewer than 1,500 subjects contributed by 6 global collaborators. The dataset comprised deeply sampled blood TCRbeta repertoires from subjects exposed to, actively infected with, or recovered from COVID-19.

Trimming at the junction amounts to 4 bases on V and 8 bases on J, and the germline ends lie 15 bases apart. From the germline V gene, CDR1 is SGHTS and CDR2 is YDEGEE. The CDR3 covers 13 residues, taking in both the cysteine and the phenylalanine. The DNA shown is the 39-base CDR3, in frame from base 1. What the authors observed across the whole study: The amount of clinical and demographic metadata varied by source and participant and was provided uncurated.

Recombination linked TRBV5-8 to TRBJ1-2; tentative D gene TRBD1, with 6 bases matching. The TCR sequence derives from a woman between 55 and 75 years old with acute or convalescent COVID-19. Sequenced input: peripheral blood. In nucleotide form, the sequence is TGTGCCAGCAGCCGAGGACAGTGGGGAGGCTACACCTTC. Protein translation: CASSRGQWGGYTF.